A single sample gave rise to the 10 T cell receptor beta chains below, sequenced in a study of T cell responses to AZD1222 COVID-19 vaccine. Here immunoSEQ multiplex PCR was the method, and the copy in TCRdb shows in-frame clones only, minus some. The sample consists of around 130,000 clones, 91% of them appearing once. Sequences were derived from peripheral blood, sampled 28 days after the second AZD1222 dose. All receptors come from an adult who received the AZD1222 COVID-19 vaccine.

This clone was picked up one time. The rearrangement uses TRBV10-2 and TRBJ1-1; 8 bases match TRBD1. CDR3 length: 14 residues. CDR1 and CDR2 from the germline V gene are WSHSY and SAAADI. Trimming took 7 bases from V and 1 from J; bases not matched to a gene: 5. CDR3 sequence: CASTLDRGNTEAFF. CDR3 DNA sequence: TGCGCCAGCACCCTCGACAGGGGGAACACTGAAGCTTTCTTT.

The chain couples TRBV9 to TRBJ1-2; possible D gene TRBD1, 6 bases. With 4 bases removed from V and 7 bases from J, the gap between germline ends came to 11 bases. Germline V gene data show CDR1 as SGDLS and CDR2 as YYNGEE. The CDR3 is 12 residues long. The CDR3 DNA reads TGTGCCAGCAGCACGGGGACATCTGGCTACACCTTC. Translation: CASSTGTSGYTF.

The chain links TRBV19 to TRBJ1-5; D is unclear. V was trimmed by 3 bases and J by 0 bases, leaving 9 bases between them. This CDR3 is 15 amino acids long. The germline V gene has CDR1 LNHDA and CDR2 SQIVND (reference sequence). This CDR3 is CASSMPVNSNQPQHF. The CDR3 nucleotides read TGTGCCAGTAGTATGCCAGTAAATAGCAATCAGCCCCAGCATTTT. Filled out from reference TRBV19 and TRBJ1-5, the complete variable domain reads DGGITQSPKYLFRKEGQNVTLSCEQNLNHDAMYWYRQDPGQGLRLIYYSQIVNDFQKGDIAEGYSVSREKKESFPLTVTSAQKNPTAFYLCASSMPVNSNQPQHFGDGTRLSIL.

The chain employs TRBV30 and TRBJ2-1, with 14 bases identical to TRBD2. The germline V gene encodes CDR1 GTSNPN and CDR2 SVGIG (reference sequence). CDR3 length: 17 amino acids. Trimming cost V 3 bases and J 4 bases; bases outside gene matches: 8. CDR3 DNA: TGTGCCTGGAGCTCGACTAGCGGGGGGGCCCTTTACAATGAGCAGTTCTTC. Translation gives CAWSSTSGGALYNEQFF.

This chain links TRBV18 with TRBJ2-1; TRBD2 aligns across 12 bases. Trimming at V came to 3 bases and at J to 7 bases, leaving 1 base not matched to a gene. This CDR3 comprises 14 residues. Germline lookup yields CDR1 KGHSH and CDR2 LQKENI. The CDR3 nucleotides are TGTGCCAGCTCACCCGGACTAGCGGGGAATGAGCAGTTCTTC. Its translation is CASSPGLAGNEQFF. The full variable domain, its missing parts supplied by reference TRBV18 and TRBJ2-1, is NAGVMQNPRHLVRRRGQEARLRCSPMKGHSHVYWYRQLPEEGLKFMVYLQKENIIDESGMPKERFSAEFPKEGPSILRIQQVVRGDSAAYFCASSPGLAGNEQFFGPGTRLTVL.

The rearrangement links TRBV9 to TRBJ1-2, with TRBD1 matching 10 bases. This CDR3 is 13 amino acids long. Germline trimming cut 0 bases from V and 8 bases from J; bases unmatched to any gene: 1. CDR1 and CDR2 from the germline V gene are SGDLS and YYNGEE. The CDR3 bases are TGTGCCAGCAGCGTAGGGGACAGGGGAGGCTACACCTTC. Protein product: CASSVGDRGGYTF.

The gene calls are TRBV10-3 and TRBJ1-2; 8 positions agree with TRBD1. J lost 5 bases, V lost 10 bases, and 6 bases had no gene match. The CDR3 runs 12 residues. Per the germline V gene, CDR1 is ENHRY and CDR2 is SYGVKD. Written as DNA, the CDR3 is TGTGCCACAGGACAGGGTGGGTATGGCTACACCTTC. Translated: CATGQGGYGYTF.

V is TRBV7-9 and J is TRBJ2-5; no firm D call. Trimming stripped 2 bases from V and 2 bases from J, with 9 bases between. This CDR3 contains 14 residues. CDR1 is SEHNR and CDR2 is FQNEAQ in the germline V gene (reference sequence). The CDR3 protein is CASSLFESQETQYF. For the CDR3, the DNA is TGTGCCAGCAGCTTATTTGAGTCGCAAGAGACCCAGTACTTC. Full variable domain (rest looked up from reference TRBV7-9 and TRBJ2-5): DTGVSQNPRHKITKRGQNVTFRCDPISEHNRLYWYRQTLGQGPEFLTYFQNEAQLEKSRLLSDRFSAERPKGSFSTLEIQRTEQGDSAMYLCASSLFESQETQYFGPGTRLLVL.

This rearrangement joins TRBV5-1 to TRBJ1-2; possibly TRBD1 for D (5 bases). The V end lost 4 bases, the J end lost 6 bases, and 16 bases lay between the germline ends. Germline lookup yields CDR1 SGHRS and CDR2 YFSETQ. This CDR3 spans 14 amino acids. CDR3 bases: TGCGCCAGCAGCCCGGGGAGCAGGGTGGATGGCTACACCTTC. It encodes CASSPGSRVDGYTF.

The chain employs TRBV11-3 and TRBJ2-1; D may be TRBD1 (5 bases). Germline CDR1 and CDR2: SGHNT and YENEEA. The CDR3 is made up of 13 amino acids. Trimming cost V 5 bases and J 9 bases, with 14 bases left between them. In DNA form, the CDR3 reads TGTGCCAGCAGCCCTAGAAGGGGCATTGAGCAGTTCTTC. Amino acid sequence: CASSPRRGIEQFF.